One sample yielded the 6 T cell receptor beta chains listed below, sequenced in a study of blood T cell repertoires in COVID-19 (dated by TCRdb to the early 2020s). Library method: the immunoSEQ multiplex PCR assay. TCRdb limited this immuneACCESS table to in-frame rearrangements with V and J called. A share of clones is missing; checked studies link under half to unresolved V genes, and the rest is unexplained. In this sample the table shows under 250,000 clones, over 80% of which occur a single time. In total, the top ten clones hold under 4.5% of the sample. Sample: PBMCs or T cells enriched from blood (not recorded which). These receptors were collected from a woman in her 30s who had been exposed to COVID-19.

The chain has TRBV4-1 and TRBJ2-2, with 7 bases that match TRBD2. After removal of 1 base from V and 4 bases from J, the junction contained 9 bases not matched to a gene. The CDR3 is 17 amino acids. CDR1 is MGHRA, CDR2 YSYEKL, per germline. This chain's CDR3 is CASSQGVVAGLTGELFF. The CDR3 coding sequence is TGCGCCAGCAGCCAAGGGGTGGTAGCGGGTCTCACCGGGGAGCTGTTTTTT.

The chain combines TRBV6-1 with TRBJ1-6, with D perhaps TRBD1 (6 bases). Trimming cost V 2 bases and J 7 bases, with 15 bases left between them. Germline loops: CDR1 MNHNS, CDR2 SASEGT. There are 16 residues in the CDR3. CDR3 region: CASSESRGGRNSPLHF. CDR3 coding DNA: TGTGCCAGCAGTGAAAGCCGAGGGGGTAGGAATTCACCCCTCCACTTT.

This chain joins TRBV6-4 and TRBJ2-1, with 12 positions matching TRBD2. Germline V lookup: CDR1 MRHNA, CDR2 SNTAGT. The CDR3 spans 14 residues. Unmatched junction bases numbered 1, after V lost 4 bases and J lost 6 bases. This CDR3 is CASSGLAGVNEQFF. The CDR3 DNA is TGTGCCAGCAGTGGACTAGCGGGAGTCAATGAGCAGTTCTTC.

A word on this clone: An end of the junction does not agree with germline; a read error may underlie this. V usage is TRBV6-1 and J usage is TRBJ1-1; 7 bases map to TRBD1. This CDR3 is built from 15 residues. Per germline, CDR1 MNHNS and CDR2 SASEGT. CDR3 protein: CASNEQGLVNTEAFF. The CDR3 DNA reads TGTGCCAGCAATGAACAGGGGCTCGTGAACACTGAAGCTTTCTTT.

The rearrangement links TRBV5-1 to TRBJ2-7; 9 bases match TRBD1. The CDR3 is made up of 15 amino acids. From germline, CDR1 is SGHRS and CDR2 YFSETQ. J gave up 3 bases and V 4 bases, and 8 bases lay outside the gene matches. The CDR3 here is CASSAQQGAIYEQYF. CDR3 sequence (DNA): TGCGCCAGCAGCGCCCAACAGGGGGCGATCTACGAGCAGTACTTC.

V is TRBV3-1 (or the pseudogene TRBV3-2) and J is TRBJ1-1; D unclear. CDR1 and CDR2 (germline): LGHDT, YNNKEL (reference sequence). The V end was cut by 0 bases, the J end by 1 base, with 12 bases between. CDR3 length: 16 residues. The CDR3 DNA reads as TGTGCCAGCAGCCAAGATGGGGAGTTAGGGAACACTGAAGCTTTCTTT. This gives the protein CASSQDGELGNTEAFF.